The 18 T cell receptor beta chains listed next were all sequenced from one sample in a study of shared clonotypes between healthy human individuals. CD45RO-negative CD8 cells positively selected for CCR7 made up the naive population, which excluded terminally differentiated effector memory CD45RA+ cells. TCRdb keeps only in-frame clones here, not all; method: immunoSEQ multiplex PCR. This table has fewer than 1 million clones, 90% to 97% appearing once. The sequenced sample was naive CD8+ T cells sorted from blood. The receptors were gathered from a man aged 30 to 39 in good health.

This chain links TRBV9 with TRBJ2-7, with D possibly TRBD2 on 5 matching bases. Trimming pared 4 bases from V and 1 base from J, leaving 15 bases between. From germline, CDR1 is SGDLS and CDR2 YYNGEE. The CDR3 runs to 15 residues. The CDR3 DNA reads as TGTGCCAGCAGCCCCACGGGGTTGGGTTCCTACGAGCAGTACTTC. Its protein is CASSPTGLGSYEQYF.

This clone was seen a single time. The gene calls are TRBV5-6 and TRBJ2-7; 7 bases are a match to TRBD2. Per the germline V gene, CDR1 is SGHDT and CDR2 is YYEEEE. V was clipped by 4 bases and J by 4 bases; unmatched bases: 14. The CDR3 consists of 16 residues. The CDR3 protein is CASSVSPGLSVYEQYF. In DNA form, the CDR3 reads TGTGCCAGCAGCGTTTCTCCGGGACTATCAGTTTACGAGCAGTACTTC.

This clone was seen a single time. This rearrangement joins TRBV18 to TRBJ2-7; 7 bases align to TRBD1. The CDR3 contains 15 residues. V shed 0 bases, J shed 4 bases, and the junction held 6 bases outside the gene matches. CDR1 is KGHSH, CDR2 LQKENI, per germline. CDR3 protein: CASSPPATGMYEQYF. In DNA form, the CDR3 reads TGTGCCAGCTCACCACCCGCGACAGGGATGTACGAGCAGTACTTC.

This clone appeared once. Since the CDR3 does not end with the conserved phenylalanine or tryptophan, this likely comes from a read error. The V call is TRBV7-9, the J call TRBJ1-2; the match to TRBD1 covers 7 bases. The J segment lost 3 bases and the V segment lost 6 bases, leaving 13 bases of the junction unmatched. This CDR3 is 16 amino acids long. Looked up from germline, CDR1 is SEHNR and CDR2 is FQNEAQ (reference sequence). In DNA form, the CDR3 reads TGTGCCAGCAGGGGAACGGGGGACAGCCTCTACTATGGCTACACCCTC. Its protein is CASRGTGDSLYYGYTL.

The chain recombines TRBV7-6 with TRBJ2-7, with D possibly being TRBD2 (8 bases). Germline-derived CDR1 and CDR2 are SGHVS and FNYEAQ. The germline V and J ends were trimmed by 3 bases and 7 bases, with 19 bases remaining between them. The CDR3 runs 15 residues. The CDR3 DNA reads TGTGCCAGCAGCTTCCCCCGGGAGGGGGCAGGGGAGCAGTACTTC. Protein: CASSFPREGAGEQYF.

This chain connects TRBV11-2 to TRBJ2-2; 10 positions agree with TRBD2. The junction had 5 bases not matched to a gene; V was cut back by 5 bases and J by 5 bases. This CDR3 contains 15 residues. Germline CDR1 reads SGHAT; CDR2 reads FQNNGV. CDR3 DNA sequence: TGTGCCAGCAGCCCGGGACTAGCGATTACCGGGGAGCTGTTTTTT. Protein product: CASSPGLAITGELFF. The full variable domain, its missing parts supplied by reference TRBV11-2 and TRBJ2-2, is EAGVAQSPRYKIIEKRQSVAFWCNPISGHATLYWYQQILGQGPKLLIQFQNNGVVDDSQLPKDRFSAERLKGVDSTLKIQPAKLEDSAVYLCASSPGLAITGELFFGEGSRLTVL.

The chain couples TRBV11-3 to TRBJ2-1; the match to TRBD2 covers 10 bases. Unmatched junction bases numbered 4, after V lost 4 bases and J lost 4 bases. The CDR3 is 15 amino acids. From germline, CDR1 is SGHNT and CDR2 YENEEA. CDR3 protein: CASSSSGRVYNEQFF. DNA of the CDR3: TGTGCCAGCAGCTCTAGCGGGAGAGTTTACAATGAGCAGTTCTTC.

The chain recombines TRBV7-9 with TRBJ2-5; TRBD2 matches at 14 bases. The germline gives CDR1 SEHNR, CDR2 FQNEAQ (reference sequence). The CDR3 runs to 15 residues. J lost 5 bases, V lost 7 bases, and 6 bases had no gene match. The CDR3 nucleotides read TGTGCCAGCACCCCGGGACTAGCGGGAGCGGAGACCCAGTACTTC. It yields the protein CASTPGLAGAETQYF.

J is TRBJ2-6 and V is TRBV4-1; D not resolved. V gave up 1 base and J gave up 2 bases, with 9 bases separating them. Looked up from germline, CDR1 is MGHRA and CDR2 is YSYEKL. The CDR3 consists of 16 residues. CDR3 coding DNA: TGCGCCAGCAGCCAAGTGTTTAGGGCTGGGGCCAACGTCCTGACTTTC. Encoded protein: CASSQVFRAGANVLTF.

The V call is TRBV27, the J call TRBJ2-7; D possibly corresponds to TRBD2 (6 bases). With 5 bases removed from V and 3 bases from J, the gap between germline ends came to 14 bases. CDR3 length equals 14 residues. Germline CDR1 and CDR2: MNHEY and SMNVEV (reference sequence). The CDR3 region is CASSPWDGSYEQYF. Written as DNA, the CDR3 is TGTGCCAGCAGTCCGTGGGACGGGAGCTACGAGCAGTACTTC.

The V call is TRBV6-4, the J call TRBJ2-1, with D perhaps matching TRBD2 (6 bases). Germline V gene sequence: CDR1 MRHNA, CDR2 SNTAGT. This CDR3 comprises 13 residues. The V end lost 3 bases, the J end lost 8 bases, and 11 bases lay between the germline ends. For the CDR3, the DNA is TGTGCCAGCAGTGAACTAGCAGGCGATGAGCAGTTCTTC. Its protein is CASSELAGDEQFF.

This clone was counted once. This chain links TRBV7-9 with TRBJ2-7; 7 bases align to TRBD1. Per germline, CDR1 SEHNR and CDR2 FQNEAQ (reference sequence). Trimming took 5 bases from V and 4 from J; bases not matched to a gene: 17. This CDR3 region has 17 residues. CDR3 bases: TGTGCCAGCAGCCCACAGTTTACGGGACAGCCGGGGTACGAGCAGTACTTC. The encoded protein is CASSPQFTGQPGYEQYF.

This clone was seen once. This chain uses TRBV13 with TRBJ1-1, with unresolved D. The CDR3 has 14 residues. Germline-derived CDR1 and CDR2 are PRHDT and FYEKMQ (reference sequence). The V gene lost 4 bases and the J gene lost 6 bases, with 15 bases spanning the gap. This chain's CDR3 is CASSSELVAPEAFF. CDR3 sequence (DNA): TGTGCCAGCAGCTCGGAGCTTGTGGCACCTGAAGCTTTCTTT.

The genes are TRBV7-2 and TRBJ2-1, with 8 nucleotides matching TRBD2. V lost 0 bases and J lost 5; bases outside the gene matches: 9. This CDR3 is 17 amino acids long. The germline CDR1 and CDR2 sequences are SGHTA and FQGNSA. The CDR3 spells CASSLASGGSLDNEQFF. As DNA, the CDR3 is TGTGCCAGCAGCTTAGCGTCGGGAGGGTCCCTCGACAATGAGCAGTTCTTC.

This rearrangement joins TRBV4-1 to TRBJ2-5, with a possible D match to TRBD2 (6 bases). Per the germline V gene, CDR1 is MGHRA and CDR2 is YSYEKL. The CDR3 consists of 14 residues. V was trimmed by 8 bases and J by 5 bases, leaving 18 bases between them. CDR3 sequence (DNA): TGCGCCAGCTTCCTGAGGAGGGAAACGGAGACCCAGTACTTC. Its protein product is CASFLRRETETQYF.

V gene TRBV4-1 combines with J gene TRBJ1-4; D perhaps matches TRBD1 (5 bases). Germline V lookup: CDR1 MGHRA, CDR2 YSYEKL. The V and J ends lost 0 bases and 3 bases respectively, with 11 bases between them. The CDR3 is 16 residues long. The CDR3 is CASSQDMGVANEKLFF. CDR3 in DNA: TGCGCCAGCAGCCAAGATATGGGGGTGGCTAATGAAAAACTGTTTTTT.

The chain employs TRBV14 and TRBJ2-5; no clear D gene. The CDR3 spans 14 residues. Per germline, CDR1 SGHDN and CDR2 FVKESK. V lost 3 bases, J lost 1 base, and 9 bases lay in between. CDR3 nucleotides: TGTGCCAGCAGCCAGTCAGGCTTCCAAGAGACCCAGTACTTC. This codes for CASSQSGFQETQYF.

The chain uses TRBV19 and TRBJ2-6; 7 bases align to TRBD1. The germline gives CDR1 LNHDA, CDR2 SQIVND (reference sequence). CDR3 length: 16 residues. Unmatched junction bases numbered 5, after V lost 6 bases and J lost 0 bases. The CDR3 is CASSEQGPSGANVLTF. The DNA for the CDR3 is TGTGCCAGTAGCGAACAGGGGCCCTCTGGGGCCAACGTCCTGACTTTC.